The TCR beta chain under discussion was sequenced for a study of Tregs in tolerant kidney transplant recipients. Recipients received nonmyeloablative bone marrow transplants from related graft donors, with transient mixed chimerism. Unstimulated Tregs (CD4+CD25+CD127-) and CD4+CD25- non-Tregs were sorted from PBMCs. Study-level results: Activated donor B cell expansion appeared to reveal the most relevant donor-specific TCRbeta repertoire. Donor-specific Treg expansion exceeded global Treg expansion in tolerant patients, suggesting antigen drive.

Germline CDR1 SGHVS, CDR2 FQNEAQ. V was clipped by 1 base and J by 4 bases, with 16 bases between them. The CDR3 has 16 amino acids. This clone has just one count. Its antigen is not known. Data came from immunoSEQ multiplex PCR; TCRdb stores just in-frame clones and leaves some out. Of 65,000 or so clones in the sample, about 87% were seen once. The rearrangement links TRBV7-8 to TRBJ1-1, with D uncertain. The sequence was obtained from a human patient who received a combined kidney and bone marrow transplant. Some T cells could come from the graft donor. The sequenced sample was CD4+ T cells from blood (PBMCs), obtained 6 months after the transplant. The CDR3 here is CASSLEGGQIGTEAFF. In DNA form, the CDR3 reads TGTGCCAGCAGCTTAGAAGGCGGGCAGATAGGCACTGAAGCTTTCTTT. Variable domain in full (rest from reference TRBV7-8 and TRBJ1-1): GAGVSQSPRYKVAKRGQDVALRCDPISGHVSLFWYQQALGQGPEFLTYFQNEAQLDKSGLPSDRFFAERPEGSVSTLKIQRTQQEDSAVYLCASSLEGGQIGTEAFFGQGTRLTVV.